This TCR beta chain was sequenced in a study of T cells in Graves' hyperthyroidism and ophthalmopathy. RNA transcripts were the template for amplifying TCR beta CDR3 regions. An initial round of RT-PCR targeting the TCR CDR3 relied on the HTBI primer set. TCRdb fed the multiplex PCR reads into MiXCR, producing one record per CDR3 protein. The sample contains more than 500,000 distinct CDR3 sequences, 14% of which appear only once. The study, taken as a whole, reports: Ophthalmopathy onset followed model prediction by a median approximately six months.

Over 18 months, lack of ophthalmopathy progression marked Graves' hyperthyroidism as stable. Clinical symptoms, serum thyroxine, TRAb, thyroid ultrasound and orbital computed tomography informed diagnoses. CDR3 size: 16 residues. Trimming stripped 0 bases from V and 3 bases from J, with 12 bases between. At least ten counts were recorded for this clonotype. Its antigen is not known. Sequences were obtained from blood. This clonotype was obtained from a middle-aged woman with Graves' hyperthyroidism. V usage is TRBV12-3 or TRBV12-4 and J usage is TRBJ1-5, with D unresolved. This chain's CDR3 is CASSLAATGNNQPQHF. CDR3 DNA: TGTGCCAGCAGTTTAGCCGCGACGGGAAACAATCAGCCCCAGCATTTT.